Reported below is one T cell receptor beta chain. These data originate in a study of cytomegalovirus exposure and HLA in healthy donors. The donors were in the approximately 130-subject validation cohort, distinct from the approximately 730-subject first cohort. The V gene end was trimmed by 7 bases and the J gene end by 3 bases; junction bases not matched to a gene: 9. In germline, CDR1 is SNHLY, CDR2 FYNNEI. The CDR3 sequence is 14 residues long. Libraries were prepared by immunoSEQ multiplex PCR; TCRdb keeps only in-frame clonotypes and omits some of them. The sample shows 100,000 to 120,000 clones, approximately 90% of them seen only once.

The sample comprised PBMCs. The chain is built from TRBV2 and TRBJ2-7, with TRBD2 identical over 7 bases. This clonotype originated in a woman between 18 and 29 years old in good health and CMV-seronegative. The chain's CDR3 is CASTPLAGDYEQYF. CDR3 DNA sequence: TGTGCCAGCACTCCTCTCGCGGGAGACTACGAGCAGTACTTC.